The next 20 T cell receptor beta chains were all read from a single sample in a study of blood T cell repertoires in COVID-19. Some clones are missing from TCRdb's copy, which holds only in-frame ones; the method was immunoSEQ multiplex PCR. The sample contains 150,000 to 200,000 clones, about 86% of which appear only once. Sequencing used peripheral blood. All receptors come from a man aged 18 to 30 with active or convalescent COVID-19.

V usage is TRBV2 and J usage is TRBJ1-2; 7 nucleotides line up with TRBD1. V gave up 6 bases and J gave up 7 bases; unmatched junction bases: 8. CDR3 length: 13 amino acids. Germline V lookup: CDR1 SNHLY, CDR2 FYNNEI. CDR3 loop: CASSEQGWSGYTF. In DNA form, the CDR3 reads TGTGCCAGCAGCGAACAGGGGTGGAGTGGCTACACCTTC.

This chain connects TRBV27 to TRBJ1-2; the match to TRBD1 covers 9 bases. Looked up from germline, CDR1 is MNHEY and CDR2 is SMNVEV (reference sequence). CDR3 length: 13 amino acids. J was trimmed by 6 bases and V by 6 bases; bases with no gene match: 5. The CDR3 here is CASSRDRVDGYTF. CDR3 bases: TGTGCCAGCAGCAGGGACAGGGTCGATGGCTACACCTTC.

The sample holds a few counts of this clone. The chain links TRBV6-6 to TRBJ2-7, with 8 nucleotides matching TRBD2. The CDR3 totals 16 residues. The V and J ends lost 8 bases and 5 bases, in that order; junction bases with no gene match: 17. The germline V gene has CDR1 MNHNY and CDR2 SVGAGI (reference sequence). The CDR3 protein is CASAALGAGGINEQYF. DNA of the CDR3: TGTGCCAGCGCCGCCCTGGGGGCGGGAGGTATTAACGAGCAGTACTTC.

This clone has a single count. The chain combines TRBV10-3 with TRBJ2-7; 10 nucleotides align to TRBD2. The CDR3 sequence is 15 residues long. V was clipped by 1 base and J by 3 bases; unmatched bases: 3. The germline CDR1 and CDR2 sequences are ENHRY and SYGVKD. The CDR3 loop is CAISEWPSGSYEQYF. The CDR3 DNA sequence: TGTGCCATCAGTGAGTGGCCTAGCGGGAGCTACGAGCAGTACTTC.

This rearrangement joins TRBV5-1 to TRBJ2-1; D is possibly TRBD2 (5 bases). Between the trimmed V and J ends, which lost 0 bases and 7 bases, there was a span of 14 bases. The CDR3 has 15 residues. The germline gives CDR1 SGHRS, CDR2 YFSETQ. The CDR3 DNA is TGCGCCAGCAGCTTGGGGCCCGAGGGATGGAATGAGCAGTTCTTC. Translating gives CASSLGPEGWNEQFF.

This chain joins TRBV5-4 and TRBJ2-5; 16 bases fit TRBD2. Per germline, CDR1 SGHNT and CDR2 YYREEE (reference sequence). J lost 5 bases, V lost 2 bases, and 3 bases had no gene match. The CDR3 is 16 residues long. CDR3 protein: CASSLGTSGRAETQYF. CDR3 bases: TGTGCCAGCAGCTTAGGGACTAGCGGGAGGGCGGAGACCCAGTACTTC.

V gene TRBV11-2 combines with J gene TRBJ2-3, with D unresolved. This CDR3 contains 16 residues. Germline V gives CDR1 SGHAT, CDR2 FQNNGV. The V gene lost 4 bases and the J gene lost 6 bases, with 20 bases spanning the gap. The CDR3 here is CASSSRRASLGDTQYF. The DNA of the CDR3 is TGTGCCAGCAGCTCCCGTCGAGCCTCCCTGGGCGATACGCAGTATTTT.

A few counts support this clone. The gene calls are TRBV14 and TRBJ1-3; D is possibly TRBD1 (5 bases). Trimming stripped 1 base from V and 1 base from J, with 11 bases between. This CDR3 region has 16 residues. Looked up from germline, CDR1 is SGHDN and CDR2 is FVKESK. The CDR3 sequence is CASSQGWGTSGNTIYF. Written as DNA, the CDR3 is TGTGCCAGCAGCCAAGGGTGGGGCACTTCTGGAAACACCATATATTTT.

This sequence joins TRBV3-1 (or the pseudogene TRBV3-2) and TRBJ1-6, with unresolved D. The CDR3 is 15 amino acids. Looked up from germline, CDR1 is LGHDT and CDR2 is YNNKEL (reference sequence). Trimming removed 0 bases at V and 7 bases at J, with 10 bases between. CDR3 residues: CASSQEAVANSPLHF. DNA of the CDR3: TGTGCCAGCAGCCAAGAGGCCGTGGCCAATTCACCCCTCCACTTT.

V is TRBV29-1 and J is TRBJ2-1; 9 nucleotides agree with TRBD1. Germline V gene sequence: CDR1 SQVTM, CDR2 ANQGSEA. The CDR3 loop spans 15 amino acids. Germline trimming cut 1 base from V and 8 bases from J; bases unmatched to any gene: 9. The CDR3 bases are TGCAGCGTTGAAGTATACGACAGGGGGTTGTATGAGCAGTTCTTC. Protein: CSVEVYDRGLYEQFF.

The chain uses TRBV28 and TRBJ2-5; the match to TRBD2 covers 13 bases. Germline CDR1 MDHEN, CDR2 SYDVKM. The CDR3 length is 17 residues. The V segment lost 5 bases and the J segment 0 bases; nucleotides outside the gene matches: 6. In DNA, the CDR3 is TGTGCCAGCAGTAGGACTAGCGGGGGAAAAAACCAAGAGACCCAGTACTTC. Translating gives CASSRTSGGKNQETQYF.

The rearrangement uses TRBV6-6 and TRBJ1-2, with 9 bases lining up with TRBD1. CDR1 and CDR2 (germline): MNHNY, SVGAGI (reference sequence). CDR3 length equals 14 residues. V was pared by 7 bases and J by 4 bases, with 7 bases of the junction left unmatched. The DNA for the CDR3 is TGTGCCAGCAACGGACAGGGGCCGGGCTATGGCTACACCTTC. Protein product: CASNGQGPGYGYTF.

This sequence joins TRBV10-2 and TRBJ1-6; 8 bases agree with TRBD1. Germline V gene lookup returns CDR1 WSHSY and CDR2 SAAADI. This CDR3 has 14 amino acids. V shed 6 bases and J 7 bases; nucleotides not matched to a gene: 5. CDR3 in DNA: TGCGCCAGCAGCCCAGGACAGGGCAATTCACCCCTCCACTTT. Translation: CASSPGQGNSPLHF.

The rearrangement links TRBV11-3 to TRBJ2-3; 10 bases are a match to TRBD2. The CDR3 spans 15 residues. V lost 3 bases and J lost 6; bases outside the gene matches: 6. The germline V gene has CDR1 SGHNT and CDR2 YENEEA. As DNA, the CDR3 is TGTGCCAGCAGCTTTTTAGCGGGAGGTGAGGATACGCAGTATTTT. Encoded protein: CASSFLAGGEDTQYF.

The chain is built from TRBV24-1 and TRBJ2-3; TRBD2 matches at 10 bases. The CDR3 is made up of 19 amino acids. J gave up 0 bases and V 3 bases, and 11 bases lay outside the gene matches. The germline gives CDR1 KGHDR, CDR2 SFDVKD. The CDR3 sequence is CATSDPPGEAGGSTDTQYF. CDR3 sequence (DNA): TGTGCCACCAGTGATCCCCCGGGGGAAGCGGGGGGGAGCACAGATACGCAGTATTTT.

The chain recombines TRBV12-3 or TRBV12-4 with TRBJ1-4; 11 nucleotides line up with TRBD1. The V gene end was trimmed by 10 bases and the J gene end by 7 bases; junction bases not matched to a gene: 5. CDR3 length equals 13 residues. The DNA for the CDR3 is TGTGCCACCCGGACAGGGGGCGTTGAAAAACTGTTTTTT. Amino acids: CATRTGGVEKLFF.

The chain links TRBV6-2 or TRBV6-3 to TRBJ2-2; 12 bases map to TRBD2. The germline V gene encodes CDR1 MNHEY and CDR2 SVGEGT. This CDR3 has 19 residues. With V trimmed by 5 bases and J by 4 bases, 14 bases remained unmatched. CDR3 in amino acids: CASSQTPRLAGEVTGELFF. The CDR3 region has the DNA TGTGCCAGCAGTCAAACACCGCGACTAGCGGGAGAGGTCACCGGGGAGCTGTTTTTT.

This chain links TRBV2 with TRBJ2-3; D unclear. Germline CDR1 is SNHLY and CDR2 is FYNNEI. This CDR3 has 12 residues. The ends were cut back, 10 bases at V and 4 bases at J, with 12 bases in the middle. The CDR3 region is CATVNRPDTQYF. CDR3 nucleotide sequence: TGTGCCACCGTTAACAGACCAGATACGCAGTATTTT.

The chain combines TRBV5-6 with TRBJ1-3; D is unresolved. The V gene lost 0 bases and the J gene lost 7 bases, with 14 bases spanning the gap. There are 15 residues in the CDR3. Germline CDR1 and CDR2: SGHDT and YYEEEE. CDR3 DNA sequence: TGTGCCAGCAGCTTGGAACGGTCCGGCGGGAACACCATATATTTT. Its translation: CASSLERSGGNTIYF.

CDR3 nucleotides: TGTGCCAGCACCGGGATGGCAGTCCAGTTACCAGTCTCTATTTATGAGCAGTTCTTC. This sequence encodes CASTGMAVQLPVSIYEQFF. The chain recombines TRBV27 with TRBJ2-1, with D possibly being TRBD2 (5 bases). The germline CDR1 and CDR2 sequences are MNHEY and SMNVEV (reference sequence). Trimming left V 7 bases short and J 8 bases short, with 33 bases between. CDR3 length: 19 residues.